The next 23 T cell receptor beta chains were all read from a single sample in a study of cytomegalovirus exposure and HLA in healthy donors. Researchers ran the PCR with 60 Vbeta and 13 Jbeta primers. Sequenced by immunoSEQ multiplex PCR; TCRdb stores in-frame clones only, minus some. The table for this sample gives approximately 110,000 clones. The sequenced sample was PBMCs. Source of these receptors: a man aged 25 to 40 in good health and CMV-seronegative.

This rearrangement joins TRBV30 to TRBJ2-4, with 9 bases lining up with TRBD2. The CDR3 is 19 residues long. The ends lost 0 bases at V and 3 bases at J; junction bases unmatched: 15. Germline V gene lookup returns CDR1 GTSNPN and CDR2 SVGIG (reference sequence). CDR3: CAWSVPLGGRALDKNIQYF. The CDR3 coding sequence is TGTGCCTGGAGTGTACCTTTAGGCGGGAGGGCTTTAGACAAAAACATTCAGTACTTC.

The DNA of the CDR3 is TGTGCCAGCAGCTTATCTCGGACAGGGAAAAGGGCCGGGGAGCTGTTTTTT. Translated, it gives CASSLSRTGKRAGELFF. V and J are TRBV7-9 and TRBJ2-2; 8 nucleotides align to TRBD1. This CDR3 is 17 amino acids long. Trimming at V came to 2 bases and at J to 6 bases, leaving 11 bases not matched to a gene. CDR1 SEHNR and CDR2 FQNEAQ come from the germline V gene (reference sequence).

The CDR3 DNA sequence: TGTGCCAGCACGTCATTCTCCGGGACAGGGGGCGACTATGGCTACACCTTC. Protein sequence: CASTSFSGTGGDYGYTF. The chain joins TRBV28 to TRBJ1-2, with 12 bases that match TRBD1. Germline CDR1 and CDR2: MDHEN and SYDVKM. This CDR3 region has 17 residues. V lost 7 bases, J lost 3 bases, and 12 bases stayed unmatched.

The chain recombines TRBV4-1 with TRBJ2-7; maybe TRBD2 (5 bases). The CDR3 contains 13 residues. The V gene lost 5 bases and the J gene lost 0 bases, with 8 bases spanning the gap. CDR1 and CDR2 (germline): MGHRA, YSYEKL. DNA of the CDR3: TGCGCCAGCAGCGGCGGGTACTCCTACGAGCAGTACTTC. The encoded protein is CASSGGYSYEQYF.

The rearrangement uses TRBV29-1 and TRBJ2-1, with unresolved D. The CDR3 spans 13 residues. Germline CDR1 and CDR2: SQVTM and ANQGSEA. V dropped 7 bases and J dropped 0 bases, with 10 bases sitting between them. CDR3 loop: CSADKTSYNEQFF. The CDR3 DNA is TGCAGCGCCGACAAAACCTCCTACAATGAGCAGTTCTTC.

The chain joins TRBV19 to TRBJ2-3, with 11 nucleotides matching TRBD1. Germline values: CDR1 LNHDA, CDR2 SQIVND (reference sequence). The CDR3 extends over 17 amino acids. The ends lost 0 bases at V and 3 bases at J; junction bases unmatched: 5. DNA for the CDR3: TGTGCCAGTAGTATAGAGTCCGGGACAGGGGGAACAGATACGCAGTATTTT. Its protein is CASSIESGTGGTDTQYF.

V gene TRBV4-1 combines with J gene TRBJ1-2; weak D call: TRBD1 (5 bases). CDR1 and CDR2 (germline): MGHRA, YSYEKL. This CDR3 has 18 amino acids. V lost 1 base and J lost 2, with 20 bases in between. Here the CDR3 reads CASSQAGGGKGRNYGYTF. Here the CDR3 DNA reads TGCGCCAGCAGCCAAGCAGGTGGGGGGAAAGGGCGGAACTATGGCTACACCTTC.

The V gene is TRBV27, the J gene TRBJ1-5; D is perhaps TRBD1 (6 bases). Germline loops: CDR1 MNHEY, CDR2 SMNVEV (reference sequence). V dropped 3 bases and J dropped 6 bases, with 9 bases sitting between them. The CDR3 consists of 13 residues. The CDR3 DNA reads TGTGCCAGCAGTTTTCTGGGGGCTCAGCCCCAGCATTTT. Its protein product is CASSFLGAQPQHF.

The chain has TRBV18 and TRBJ2-5; TRBD1 matches 7 bases. The CDR3 length is 15 residues. CDR1 is KGHSH, CDR2 LQKENI, per germline. V shed 6 bases and J 6 bases; nucleotides not matched to a gene: 13. Written as DNA, the CDR3 is TGTGCCAGCTCCAAGGACAGGACCGTAGAGAAGACCCAGTACTTC. Its protein product is CASSKDRTVEKTQYF.

The chain carries TRBV14 and TRBJ2-1; D is possibly TRBD1 (5 bases). The ends were cut back, 4 bases at V and 10 bases at J, with 20 bases in the middle. CDR3 size: 15 residues. Germline V gene data show CDR1 as SGHDN and CDR2 as FVKESK. The CDR3 DNA reads as TGTGCCAGCAGCCTAAGTGGGGCATCGCAACGGGAGCAGTTCTTC. Translating it yields CASSLSGASQREQFF.

This clone is labeled medium-sized (0.01 to 0.1%) based on frequency. The genes are TRBV2 and TRBJ1-1; TRBD1 matches 12 bases. After removal of 4 bases from V and 11 bases from J, the junction contained 11 bases not matched to a gene. Looked up from germline, CDR1 is SNHLY and CDR2 is FYNNEI. The CDR3 loop spans 15 amino acids. The CDR3 sequence: CASSGDRGPKGGAFF. CDR3 DNA: TGTGCCAGCAGTGGGGACAGGGGGCCTAAAGGAGGGGCTTTCTTT.

The V call is TRBV5-4, the J call TRBJ2-7, with D hard to call. From germline, CDR1 is SGHNT and CDR2 YYREEE (reference sequence). The CDR3 is made up of 13 amino acids. V gave up 0 bases and J gave up 2 bases, with 6 bases separating them. CDR3 nucleotides: TGTGCCAGCAGCTTGGCCCCAACCTACGAGCAGTACTTC. Protein product: CASSLAPTYEQYF.

The genes are TRBV5-5 and TRBJ2-5; 10 positions match TRBD1. CDR3 length equals 16 residues. Looked up from germline, CDR1 is SGHKS and CDR2 is YYEKEE (reference sequence). V shed 4 bases, J shed 4 bases, and the junction held 10 bases outside the gene matches. The CDR3 loop reads CASSPTGTGVAETQYF. The CDR3 DNA follows: TGTGCCAGCAGCCCCACCGGGACAGGGGTTGCAGAGACCCAGTACTTC.

The chain couples TRBV7-9 to TRBJ1-1, with D perhaps matching TRBD1 (5 bases). The V and J ends lost 6 bases and 3 bases respectively, with 11 bases between them. The CDR3 extends over 13 amino acids. Germline CDR1 is SEHNR and CDR2 is FQNEAQ (reference sequence). CDR3 residues: CASRPRGYTEAFF. In DNA, the CDR3 is TGTGCCAGCAGACCCCGGGGGTACACTGAAGCTTTCTTT.

The gene calls are TRBV7-2 and TRBJ1-3; the match to TRBD1 covers 10 bases. Germline V CDR1 and CDR2: SGHTA, FQGNSA. The CDR3 is made up of 16 amino acids. V lost 2 bases to trimming and J lost 4 bases; unmatched junction nucleotides: 5. CDR3 DNA sequence: TGTGCCAGCAGCTTATCCGGGACAGGGGCCGGAAACACCATATATTTT. It specifies CASSLSGTGAGNTIYF.

The V and J genes are TRBV29-1 and TRBJ2-5; possibly TRBD2 for D (6 bases). V lost 7 bases, J lost 1 base, and 13 bases lay in between. This CDR3 spans 13 amino acids. Looked up from germline, CDR1 is SQVTM and CDR2 is ANQGSEA. This chain's CDR3 is CSGAAGTQETQYF. CDR3 in DNA: TGCAGCGGCGCTGCGGGGACCCAAGAGACCCAGTACTTC.

The CDR3 loop reads CASSRDRGLSYEQYF. The DNA for the CDR3 is TGTGCCAGCAGCCGGGACAGGGGTCTCTCCTACGAGCAGTACTTC. The chain joins TRBV27 to TRBJ2-7; 10 bases are shared with TRBD1. The germline CDR1 and CDR2 sequences are MNHEY and SMNVEV (reference sequence). This CDR3 is 15 amino acids long. V was pared by 6 bases and J by 0 bases, with 5 bases of the junction left unmatched.

The gene calls are TRBV7-2 and TRBJ2-3; D call uncertain. The germline CDR1 and CDR2 sequences are SGHTA and FQGNSA. V was shortened by 1 base and J by 5 bases, with 13 bases between the two germline ends. CDR3 length: 15 amino acids. The CDR3 DNA reads as TGTGCCAGCAGCTTAGAAGCCTCGCCAGGAGATACGCAGTATTTT. Protein product: CASSLEASPGDTQYF.

The chain is built from TRBV7-9 and TRBJ1-5; TRBD1 matches at 7 bases. Per germline, CDR1 SEHNR and CDR2 FQNEAQ (reference sequence). CDR3 size: 14 residues. The junction had 9 bases not matched to a gene; V was cut back by 6 bases and J by 7 bases. The chain's CDR3 is CASSSGTELQPQHF. The CDR3 DNA reads TGTGCCAGCAGTTCCGGGACAGAGTTACAGCCCCAGCATTTT.

V usage is TRBV11-3 and J usage is TRBJ1-1; 11 nucleotides line up with TRBD1. V lost 4 bases to trimming and J lost 5 bases; unmatched junction nucleotides: 0. Germline V gene lookup returns CDR1 SGHNT and CDR2 YENEEA. The CDR3 has 13 amino acids. DNA of the CDR3: TGTGCCAGCAGCTGGGACAGGGGGACTGAAGCTTTCTTT. It is translated as CASSWDRGTEAFF.

This chain joins TRBV6-1 and TRBJ2-5, with 10 bases matching TRBD2. Germline CDR1 and CDR2: MNHNS and SASEGT. The junction had 15 bases not matched to a gene; V was cut back by 2 bases and J by 9 bases. There are 17 residues in the CDR3. CDR3 sequence: CASSEFEREGPGSAQYF. The CDR3 DNA is TGTGCCAGCAGTGAATTCGAGCGGGAGGGCCCCGGATCGGCCCAGTACTTC.

The genes are TRBV7-2 and TRBJ2-7; D possibly corresponds to TRBD1 (5 bases). Trimming cost V 3 bases and J 7 bases, with 10 bases left between them. CDR1 is SGHTA, CDR2 FQGNSA, per germline. The length of the CDR3 is 12 residues. CDR3 DNA: TGTGCCAGCAGCTTCCAGGGTGAGGAGCAGTACTTC. As protein: CASSFQGEEQYF.

CDR3 amino acids: CASSIDNRRAGETQYF. The CDR3 DNA sequence: TGTGCCAGTAGTATAGACAACAGACGGGCGGGGGAGACCCAGTACTTC. This sequence joins TRBV19 and TRBJ2-5, with D possibly TRBD2 on 6 matching bases. Germline V CDR1 and CDR2: LNHDA, SQIVND (reference sequence). Trimming took 0 bases from V and 5 from J, leaving 16 bases between them. The CDR3 sequence is 16 residues long.